This section outlines one T cell receptor beta chain sequence together with its context. This clone came up once. This clone's antigen is unknown. Base qualities are missing; no much larger clone stands one base away. The data stem from a study of blood T cell repertoires in COVID-19 (dated by TCRdb to 2018 to 2021). Concerning the study at large: Samples covering the acute and convalescent phases of COVID-19 were provided by collaborators in the United States, Italy and Spain. The samples were drawn from two sources: the first 160 participants of the ongoing ImmuneRACE study, and over 950 subjects contributed by 6 global collaborators. The dataset comprised deeply sampled blood TCRbeta repertoires from subjects exposed to, actively infected with, or recovered from COVID-19. HLA class I and class II types, where available, came from metadata supplied by the sample provider rather than from assay-based typing. The repertoires were made available in a free public database intended to serve as a resource for research on the immune response to SARS-CoV-2. The sample metadata nearly always contained a de-identified subject ID, COVID-19 status, age in years and sex. The prospective study material was composed of cDNA or gDNA derived from T cells, B-cell-depleted T cells, or PBMCs.

TCRbeta CDR3 regions were amplified from genomic DNA using the immunoSEQ Assay, a bias-controlled multiplex PCR. In the authors' own workflow: The number of nucleated cells in each sample was estimated from the amplification of reference gene primers within the assay. To quantify the absolute abundance of each unique TCRbeta CDR3 rearrangement, sequence reads were collapsed and filtered. For each sample, productive Simpson clonality was calculated as the square root of Simpson's diversity index over productive rearrangements. As stored in TCRdb, this immuneACCESS dataset retains in-frame rearrangements with V and J assigned. A fraction of the clones does not appear; measured against another copy, unresolved V genes explain less than half of the discrepancy, and the remainder lacks a known reason. V and J calls and clone size are as listed in that table; D and trimming were resolved from the DNA. Here the sample has around 310,000 clones; around 91% occur a single time. The ten largest clones add up to about an eighth of the sample.

Paper-wide results and their limitations: Clinical and demographic metadata were provided uncurated, with the amount varying by source and participant.

Counted from cysteine to phenylalanine, this CDR3 has 12 amino acids. Only CDR3 DNA is held: 36 bases, read in frame from base 1. The germline V gene yields MDHEN for CDR1 and SYDVKM for CDR2. V is reduced by 9 bases and J by 5 bases, leaving a spacing of 13 bases between them. Whole blood was collected in K2EDTA tubes by collaborating institutions according to the institutions' own protocols. For TCRbeta analysis, collaborator samples were shipped as frozen whole blood, as isolated PBMCs, or as DNA extracted from either sample type. The chain joins TRBV28 to TRBJ1-2; the D gene is possibly TRBD1, with 6 bases matching. The clonotype comes from a woman aged 55-69 years with acute or convalescent COVID-19. Sequencing was done on a sample of peripheral blood. The CDR3 region reads CASLTGPYGYTF. The sequenced DNA is TGTGCCAGTCTAACAGGGCCTTATGGCTACACCTTC.